The 26 T cell receptor beta chains below were found in one sample sequenced in a study of cytomegalovirus exposure and HLA in healthy donors. 13 Jbeta primers and 60 Vbeta primers were used for the PCR. TCRdb's table, derived via immunoSEQ multiplex PCR, lists solely in-frame clones and lacks some. The sample carries 110,000 to 150,000 clones, 60% to 80% recorded once. Sequencing input: PBMCs. The receptors were gathered from a male donor in good health and CMV-seronegative.

The chain recombines TRBV5-1 with TRBJ2-1, with TRBD1 as a possible D gene (5 bases). Per germline, CDR1 SGHRS and CDR2 YFSETQ. CDR3 length equals 15 residues. V lost 1 base to trimming and J lost 4 bases, with 12 bases between them. The CDR3 here is CASSLQGSPYNEQFF. CDR3 bases: TGCGCCAGCAGCTTGCAGGGTTCCCCATACAATGAGCAGTTCTTC. The full variable domain, its missing parts supplied by reference TRBV5-1 and TRBJ2-1, is KAGVTQTPRYLIKTRGQQVTLSCSPISGHRSVSWYQQTPGQGLQFLFEYFSETQRNKGNFPGRFSGRQFSNSRSEMNVSTLELGDSALYLCASSLQGSPYNEQFFGPGTRLTVL.

The gene calls are TRBV14 and TRBJ2-1; TRBD2 matches at 8 bases. J gave up 7 bases and V 3 bases, and 5 bases lay outside the gene matches. The CDR3 covers 14 residues. Per germline, CDR1 SGHDN and CDR2 FVKESK. The CDR3 DNA reads as TGTGCCAGCAGCCAGGCTAGCGGGTTGAATGAGCAGTTCTTC. It codes for CASSQASGLNEQFF.

The J gene is TRBJ2-6, the V gene TRBV19, with 9 bases aligning to TRBD1. CDR1 LNHDA and CDR2 SQIVND come from the germline V gene (reference sequence). Trimming removed 6 bases from V and 0 bases from J; junction bases left unmatched: 15. The CDR3 extends over 20 amino acids. CDR3 coding DNA: TGTGCCAGTAGCGTCCGGGACAGGGTGCCTTTTGTCTCTGGGGCCAACGTCCTGACTTTC. Protein product: CASSVRDRVPFVSGANVLTF.

This chain connects TRBV25-1 to TRBJ1-1; D not certain. The ends were cut back, 1 base at V and 4 bases at J, with 7 bases in the middle. The CDR3 has 13 amino acids. The germline V gene has CDR1 MGHDK and CDR2 SYGVNS. CDR3 region: CASSESGITEAFF. CDR3 DNA sequence: TGTGCCAGCAGTGAATCGGGGATCACTGAAGCTTTCTTT.

The chain links TRBV9 to TRBJ2-3; D ambiguous. The germline V gene encodes CDR1 SGDLS and CDR2 YYNGEE. The CDR3 consists of 13 residues. V dropped 5 bases and J dropped 2 bases, with 9 bases sitting between them. The CDR3 region is CASSPTITDTQYF. CDR3 DNA: TGTGCCAGCAGTCCTACCATCACAGATACGCAGTATTTT. Complete variable domain (other parts from reference TRBV9 and TRBJ2-3): DSGVTQTPKHLITATGQRVTLRCSPRSGDLSVYWYQQSLDQGLQFLIQYYNGEERAKGNILERFSAQQFPDLHSELNLSSLELGDSALYFCASSPTITDTQYFGPGTRLTVL.

The rearrangement links TRBV7-2 to TRBJ1-2, with 9 nucleotides matching TRBD1. The junction had 11 bases not matched to a gene; V was cut back by 0 bases and J by 3 bases. CDR1 is SGHTA, CDR2 FQGNSA, per germline. This CDR3 has 18 amino acids. This chain's CDR3 is CASSLARTGVGKDYGYTF. Here the CDR3 DNA reads TGTGCCAGCAGCTTAGCCCGGACAGGGGTGGGGAAGGACTATGGCTACACCTTC.

This clone came up once. The chain is built from TRBV2 and TRBJ2-7; D is possibly TRBD2 (5 bases). V was shortened by 3 bases and J by 0 bases, with 9 bases between the two germline ends. Germline-derived CDR1 and CDR2 are SNHLY and FYNNEI. This CDR3 has 14 residues. The CDR3 spells CASSDFGISYEQYF. Here the CDR3 DNA reads TGTGCCAGCAGTGATTTCGGGATCTCCTACGAGCAGTACTTC. Full variable domain (remainder filled in from reference TRBV2 and TRBJ2-7): EPEVTQTPSHQVTQMGQEVILRCVPISNHLYFYWYRQILGQKVEFLVSFYNNEISEKSEIFDDQFSVERPDGSNFTLKIRSTKLEDSAMYFCASSDFGISYEQYFGPGTRLTVT.

This clone was detected a few times. This chain connects TRBV11-2 to TRBJ2-7; D unclear. Trimming took 1 base from V and 5 from J, leaving 6 bases between them. The CDR3 contains 12 residues. Germline V lookup: CDR1 SGHAT, CDR2 FQNNGV. CDR3 nucleotide sequence: TGTGCCAGCAGCTTAGCAGGCCACGAGCAGTACTTC. This sequence encodes CASSLAGHEQYF.

The rearrangement uses TRBV7-9 and TRBJ2-1; D unclear. Germline CDR1 SEHNR, CDR2 FQNEAQ (reference sequence). CDR3 length: 12 amino acids. V was shortened by 7 bases and J by 6 bases, with 10 bases between the two germline ends. DNA for the CDR3: TGTGCCAGCACCCAACCGAGCAATGAGCAGTTCTTC. Residues: CASTQPSNEQFF.

V gene TRBV7-9 combines with J gene TRBJ1-1; 9 bases line up with TRBD1. Looked up from germline, CDR1 is SEHNR and CDR2 is FQNEAQ (reference sequence). The CDR3 has 14 amino acids. The trim removed 5 bases at V and 5 bases at J, leaving 6 bases unmatched. In DNA, the CDR3 is TGTGCCAGCAGCCCGACAGGGGGGATGACTGAAGCTTTCTTT. Protein: CASSPTGGMTEAFF.

The chain recombines TRBV11-3 with TRBJ2-5; D gene uncertain. V lost 3 bases, J lost 0 bases, and 11 bases lay in between. CDR3 size: 15 residues. Germline V gives CDR1 SGHNT, CDR2 YENEEA. The CDR3 sequence: CASSLYNRDQETQYF. DNA of the CDR3: TGTGCCAGCAGCTTGTATAACCGCGACCAAGAGACCCAGTACTTC.

The CDR3 loop is CASRFRKLAASEQYF. DNA for the CDR3: TGTGCCAGCCGATTCCGAAAACTAGCGGCAAGCGAGCAGTACTTC. The chain carries TRBV6-5 and TRBJ2-7; 8 nucleotides align to TRBD2. The length of the CDR3 is 15 residues. The germline V gene encodes CDR1 MNHEY and CDR2 SVGAGI. The J segment lost 6 bases and the V segment lost 8 bases, leaving 15 bases of the junction unmatched.

CDR3 amino acids: CASRSDRGSYQPQHF. As DNA, the CDR3 is TGTGCCAGCAGATCGGACAGGGGGAGTTATCAGCCCCAGCATTTT. This sequence joins TRBV6-5 and TRBJ1-5; 10 bases map to TRBD1. V shed 6 bases, J shed 5 bases, and the junction held 7 bases outside the gene matches. Germline values: CDR1 MNHEY, CDR2 SVGAGI. The CDR3 length is 15 residues.

The V call is TRBV5-1, the J call TRBJ1-2; D is possibly TRBD1 (5 bases). V gave up 1 base and J gave up 1 base, with 20 bases separating them. The CDR3 runs to 18 residues. CDR1 and CDR2 from the germline V gene are SGHRS and YFSETQ. The CDR3 DNA is TGCGCCAGCAGCTTGAGTGGCAGGGCTGCTCCCGTTAACTATGGCTACACCTTC. Residues: CASSLSGRAAPVNYGYTF. Full variable domain (missing parts from reference TRBV5-1 and TRBJ1-2): KAGVTQTPRYLIKTRGQQVTLSCSPISGHRSVSWYQQTPGQGLQFLFEYFSETQRNKGNFPGRFSGRQFSNSRSEMNVSTLELGDSALYLCASSLSGRAAPVNYGYTFGSGTRLTVV.

The rearrangement links TRBV19 to TRBJ2-7; 7 bases fit TRBD2. J was trimmed by 4 bases and V by 5 bases; bases with no gene match: 20. CDR1 is LNHDA, CDR2 SQIVND, per germline (reference sequence). The CDR3 runs to 18 residues. This CDR3 reads CASSRGGSNDPQIYEQYF. DNA for the CDR3: TGTGCCAGTAGTCGGGGCGGGAGTAACGATCCTCAGATTTACGAGCAGTACTTC.

The chain uses TRBV2 and TRBJ1-4; D is uncertain. With 6 bases removed from V and 12 bases from J, the gap between germline ends came to 11 bases. CDR3 length: 11 residues. Germline V gene data show CDR1 as SNHLY and CDR2 as FYNNEI. This CDR3 is CASSPRIELFF. The CDR3 DNA follows: TGTGCCAGCAGCCCTAGGATCGAACTGTTTTTT.

The rearrangement joins TRBV18 to TRBJ1-1; TRBD1 aligns across 7 bases. CDR1 KGHSH and CDR2 LQKENI come from the germline V gene. The CDR3 has 14 amino acids. V shed 4 bases, J shed 3 bases, and the junction held 5 bases outside the gene matches. The CDR3 loop reads CASSHLQGDTEAFF. Here the CDR3 DNA reads TGTGCCAGCTCACATCTTCAGGGGGACACTGAAGCTTTCTTT.

The chain has TRBV6-5 and TRBJ2-1; 9 bases line up with TRBD2. CDR3 size: 16 residues. Trimming cost V 0 bases and J 0 bases; bases outside gene matches: 0. The V gene's germline CDR1 is MNHEY and CDR2 SVGAGI. CDR3 sequence reads: CASSYSSGSSYNEQFF. CDR3 coding DNA: TGTGCCAGCAGTTACTCTAGCGGGAGCTCCTACAATGAGCAGTTCTTC.

The chain employs TRBV5-1 and TRBJ2-1; TRBD2 agrees at 7 bases. J was trimmed by 9 bases and V by 4 bases; bases with no gene match: 13. CDR3 length equals 15 residues. Germline V lookup: CDR1 SGHRS, CDR2 YFSETQ. CDR3 DNA sequence: TGCGCCAGCAGCCCCCTGGGGGTCCCGGGAGGTGAGCAGTTCTTC. Protein: CASSPLGVPGGEQFF.

V gene TRBV7-8 combines with J gene TRBJ1-4, with 7 bases aligning to TRBD1. CDR3 size: 17 residues. Germline assignment: CDR1 SGHVS and CDR2 FQNEAQ. V gave up 2 bases and J gave up 5 bases; unmatched junction bases: 11. The chain's CDR3 is CASSLKRGGALNEKLFF. The CDR3 DNA follows: TGTGCCAGCAGCTTAAAGAGAGGGGGCGCTTTGAATGAAAAACTGTTTTTT.

The chain recombines TRBV7-3 with TRBJ2-7; 7 bases map to TRBD2. Germline lookup yields CDR1 SGHTA and CDR2 FQGTGA. With V trimmed by 5 bases and J by 3 bases, 7 bases remained unmatched. This CDR3 is built from 14 residues. This CDR3 reads CASSPGGKFYEQYF. CDR3 DNA sequence: TGTGCCAGCAGCCCCGGGGGGAAATTCTACGAGCAGTACTTC. The full variable domain, rest sourced from reference TRBV7-3 and TRBJ2-7, is GAGVSQTPSNKVTEKGKYVELRCDPISGHTALYWYRQSLGQGPEFLIYFQGTGAADDSGLPNDRFFAVRPEGSVSTLKIQRTERGDSAVYLCASSPGGKFYEQYFGPGTRLTVT.

Concerning this clone: The junction and the germline gene differ at one end; a read error may be behind it. V and J are TRBV7-9 and TRBJ2-5; D is possibly TRBD2 (7 bases). CDR3 length equals 16 residues. Germline values: CDR1 SEHNR, CDR2 FQNEAQ (reference sequence). Written as DNA, the CDR3 is TGTTCCAGCAGCTATCCAGGGGCTAGCGGCAAAGAGACCCAGTACTTC. It yields the protein CSSSYPGASGKETQYF.

The J gene is TRBJ1-2, the V gene TRBV7-9; 7 positions match TRBD1. This CDR3 is built from 17 residues. Per germline, CDR1 SEHNR and CDR2 FQNEAQ (reference sequence). Germline trimming cut 5 bases from V and 2 bases from J; bases unmatched to any gene: 14. The CDR3 nucleotides read TGTGCCAGCAGCCAAGGGGGCAGGGCCCTCTTAAACTATGGCTACACCTTC. Its protein is CASSQGGRALLNYGYTF.

This clone was counted between two and nine times. The chain is built from TRBV6-1 and TRBJ2-3; TRBD1 is a possible D gene (5 bases). V lost 5 bases and J lost 1, with 10 bases in between. Germline CDR1 and CDR2: MNHNS and SASEGT. The CDR3 length is 14 residues. The CDR3 sequence is CASSLGRGTDTQYF. The CDR3 DNA reads as TGTGCCAGCAGTTTGGGCAGGGGCACAGATACGCAGTATTTT.

This chain links TRBV10-1 with TRBJ1-1; D is unresolved. The length of the CDR3 is 16 residues. Germline lookup yields CDR1 WNHNN and CDR2 SYGVQD (reference sequence). V was cut by 11 bases and J by 7 bases, with 29 bases left in between. The DNA for the CDR3 is TGCGCCTCCCAAACGGGTCCCCCCTCCACCCCCTATGAAGCTTTCTTT. This gives the protein CASQTGPPSTPYEAFF.

This chain connects TRBV5-1 to TRBJ2-5; 8 bases align to TRBD1. The CDR3 loop spans 16 amino acids. Losses at the gene ends were 0 bases for V and 1 base for J; bases not matched to a gene: 5. Looked up from germline, CDR1 is SGHRS and CDR2 is YFSETQ. CDR3 sequence (DNA): TGCGCCAGCAGCTTGGGTGGACAGGGCATCCAAGAGACCCAGTACTTC. Amino acids: CASSLGGQGIQETQYF.